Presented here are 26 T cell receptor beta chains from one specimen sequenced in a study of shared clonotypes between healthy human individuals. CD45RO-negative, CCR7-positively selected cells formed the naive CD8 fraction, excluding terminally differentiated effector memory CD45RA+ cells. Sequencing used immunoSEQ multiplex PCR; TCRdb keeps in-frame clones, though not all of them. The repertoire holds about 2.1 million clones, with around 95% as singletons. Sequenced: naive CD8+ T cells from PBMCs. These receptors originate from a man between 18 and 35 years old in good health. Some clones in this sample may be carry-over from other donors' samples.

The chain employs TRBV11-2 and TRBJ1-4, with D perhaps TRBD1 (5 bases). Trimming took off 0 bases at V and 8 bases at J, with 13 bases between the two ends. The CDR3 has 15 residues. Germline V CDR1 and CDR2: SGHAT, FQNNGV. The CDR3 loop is CASSLDPGVGEKLFF. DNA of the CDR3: TGTGCCAGCAGCTTAGATCCGGGGGTGGGAGAAAAACTGTTTTTT.

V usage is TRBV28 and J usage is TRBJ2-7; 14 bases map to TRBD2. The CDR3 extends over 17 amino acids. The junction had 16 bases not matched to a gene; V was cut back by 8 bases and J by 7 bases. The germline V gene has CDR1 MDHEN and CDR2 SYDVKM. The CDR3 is CASGEGLAGVYAREQYF. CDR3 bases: TGTGCCAGCGGAGAGGGACTAGCGGGAGTATATGCAAGGGAGCAGTACTTC.

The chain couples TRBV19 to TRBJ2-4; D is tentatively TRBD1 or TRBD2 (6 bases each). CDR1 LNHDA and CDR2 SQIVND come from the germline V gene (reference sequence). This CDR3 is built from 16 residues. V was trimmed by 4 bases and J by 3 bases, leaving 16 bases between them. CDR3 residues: CASSKIPGEVKNIQYF. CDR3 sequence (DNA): TGTGCCAGTAGTAAAATCCCAGGGGAGGTCAAAAACATTCAGTACTTC.

The chain's CDR3 is CASWAAGGEKKTQYF. The CDR3 nucleotides are TGTGCCAGCTGGGCAGCGGGAGGGGAGAAGAAGACCCAGTACTTC. The gene calls are TRBV28 and TRBJ2-5, with 10 nucleotides matching TRBD2. J lost 6 bases, V lost 8 bases, and 12 bases had no gene match. CDR3 length: 15 residues. Germline-derived CDR1 and CDR2 are MDHEN and SYDVKM.

CDR3 DNA: TGTGCCAGCAGCTTACGGCGGGACACTATCTACGAGCAGTACTTC. Protein product: CASSLRRDTIYEQYF. The rearrangement links TRBV7-9 to TRBJ2-7; D assignment may be TRBD1 or TRBD2 (6 bases each). CDR1 and CDR2 (germline): SEHNR, FQNEAQ (reference sequence). This CDR3 is built from 15 residues. V was trimmed by 2 bases and J by 3 bases, leaving 14 bases between them.

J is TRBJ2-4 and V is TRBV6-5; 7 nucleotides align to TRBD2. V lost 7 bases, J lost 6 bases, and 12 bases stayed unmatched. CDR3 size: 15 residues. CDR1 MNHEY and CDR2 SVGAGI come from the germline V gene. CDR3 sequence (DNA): TGTGCCAGCACCCCGCGGCGCGGGAGCGCAAACATTCAGTACTTC. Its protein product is CASTPRRGSANIQYF.

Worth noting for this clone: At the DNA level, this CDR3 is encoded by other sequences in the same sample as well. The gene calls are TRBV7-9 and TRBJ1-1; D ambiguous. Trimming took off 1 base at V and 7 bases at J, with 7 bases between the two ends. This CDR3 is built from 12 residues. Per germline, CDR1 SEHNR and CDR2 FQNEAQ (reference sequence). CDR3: CASSLGRREAFF. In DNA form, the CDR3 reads TGTGCCAGCAGCTTAGGCAGACGTGAAGCTTTCTTT.

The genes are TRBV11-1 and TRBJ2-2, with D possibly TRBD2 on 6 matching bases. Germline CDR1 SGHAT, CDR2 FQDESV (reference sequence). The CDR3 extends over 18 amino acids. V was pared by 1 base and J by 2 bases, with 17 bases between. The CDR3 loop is CASSLGEAGSSNTGELFF. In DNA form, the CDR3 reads TGTGCCAGCAGCTTAGGGGAGGCGGGGAGTTCAAACACCGGGGAGCTGTTTTTT.

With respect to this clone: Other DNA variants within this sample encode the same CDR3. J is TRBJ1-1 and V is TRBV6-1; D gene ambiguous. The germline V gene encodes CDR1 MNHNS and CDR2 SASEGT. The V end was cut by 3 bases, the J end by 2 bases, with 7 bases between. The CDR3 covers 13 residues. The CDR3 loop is CASSEGTNTEAFF. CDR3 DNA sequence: TGTGCCAGCAGTGAGGGTACAAACACTGAAGCTTTCTTT.

The CDR3 DNA follows: TGTGCCAGTAGTGGACGACTAGCGGCCTACAATGAGCAGTTCTTC. Its translation: CASSGRLAAYNEQFF. The V and J genes are TRBV19 and TRBJ2-1; TRBD2 agrees at 9 bases. CDR3 length: 15 amino acids. The ends lost 5 bases at V and 2 bases at J; junction bases unmatched: 4. CDR1 LNHDA and CDR2 SQIVND come from the germline V gene (reference sequence).

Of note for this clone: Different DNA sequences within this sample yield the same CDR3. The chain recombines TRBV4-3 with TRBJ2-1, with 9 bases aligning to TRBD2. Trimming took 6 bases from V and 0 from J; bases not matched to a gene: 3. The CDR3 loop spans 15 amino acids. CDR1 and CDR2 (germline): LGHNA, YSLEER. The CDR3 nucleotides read TGCGCCAGCAGTCTTAGCGGGAGCTCCTACAATGAGCAGTTCTTC. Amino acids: CASSLSGSSYNEQFF.

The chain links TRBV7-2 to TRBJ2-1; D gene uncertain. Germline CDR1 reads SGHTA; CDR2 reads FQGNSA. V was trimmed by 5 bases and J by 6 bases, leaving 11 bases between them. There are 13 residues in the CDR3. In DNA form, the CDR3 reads TGTGCCAGCAGCCCCGAGTCCCCCAATGAGCAGTTCTTC. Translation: CASSPESPNEQFF.

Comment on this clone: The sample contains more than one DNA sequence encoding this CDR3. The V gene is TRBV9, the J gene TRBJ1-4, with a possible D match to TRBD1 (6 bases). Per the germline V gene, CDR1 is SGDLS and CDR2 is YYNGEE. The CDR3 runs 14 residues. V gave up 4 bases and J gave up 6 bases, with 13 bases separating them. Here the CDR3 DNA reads TGTGCCAGCAGCCCCGGTGGGGGCGATGAAAAACTGTTTTTT. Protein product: CASSPGGGDEKLFF.

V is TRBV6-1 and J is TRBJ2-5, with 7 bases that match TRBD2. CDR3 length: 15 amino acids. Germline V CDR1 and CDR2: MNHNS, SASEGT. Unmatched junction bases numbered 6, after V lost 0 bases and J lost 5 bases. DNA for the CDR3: TGTGCCAGCAGTGAAGCGTTGAAGGGAGGGGAGACCCAGTACTTC. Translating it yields CASSEALKGGETQYF.

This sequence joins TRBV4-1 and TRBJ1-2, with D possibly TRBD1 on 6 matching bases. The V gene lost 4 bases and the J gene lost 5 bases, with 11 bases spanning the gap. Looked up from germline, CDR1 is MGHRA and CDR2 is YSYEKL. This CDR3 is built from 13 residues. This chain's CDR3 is CASSPGEGYGYTF. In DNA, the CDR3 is TGCGCCAGCAGCCCAGGGGAAGGATATGGCTACACCTTC.

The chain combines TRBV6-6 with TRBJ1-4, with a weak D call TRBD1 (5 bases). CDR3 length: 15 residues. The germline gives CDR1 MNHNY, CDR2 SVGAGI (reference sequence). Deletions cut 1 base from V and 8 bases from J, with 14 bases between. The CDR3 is CASSYLGTPGEKLFF. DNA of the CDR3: TGTGCCAGCAGTTACTTAGGGACCCCGGGGGAAAAACTGTTTTTT.

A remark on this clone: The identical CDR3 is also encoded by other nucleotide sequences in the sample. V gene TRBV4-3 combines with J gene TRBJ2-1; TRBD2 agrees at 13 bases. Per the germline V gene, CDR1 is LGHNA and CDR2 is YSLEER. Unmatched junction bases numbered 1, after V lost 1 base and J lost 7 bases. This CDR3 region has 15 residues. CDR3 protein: CASSQGTSGSNEQFF. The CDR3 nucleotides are TGCGCCAGCAGCCAAGGGACTAGCGGGAGTAATGAGCAGTTCTTC.

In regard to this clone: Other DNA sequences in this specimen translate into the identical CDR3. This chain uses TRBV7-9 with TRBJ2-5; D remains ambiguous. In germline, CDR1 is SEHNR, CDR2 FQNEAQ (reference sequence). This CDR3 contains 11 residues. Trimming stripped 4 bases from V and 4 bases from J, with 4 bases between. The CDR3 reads CASSSRETQYF. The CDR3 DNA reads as TGTGCCAGCAGCTCCCGAGAGACCCAGTACTTC.

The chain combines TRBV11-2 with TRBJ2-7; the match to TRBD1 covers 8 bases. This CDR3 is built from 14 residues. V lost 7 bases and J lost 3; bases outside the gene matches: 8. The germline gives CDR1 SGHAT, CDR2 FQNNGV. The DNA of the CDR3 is TGTGCCAGCACCCGGACAGGGACGGGCTACGAGCAGTACTTC. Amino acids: CASTRTGTGYEQYF.

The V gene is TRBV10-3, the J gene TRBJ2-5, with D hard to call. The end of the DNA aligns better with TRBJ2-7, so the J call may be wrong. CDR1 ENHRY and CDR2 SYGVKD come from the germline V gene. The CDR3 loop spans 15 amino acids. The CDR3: CAISEVRQQAYEQYF. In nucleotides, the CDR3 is TGTGCCATCAGTGAAGTCAGGCAGCAAGCCTACGAGCAGTACTTC.

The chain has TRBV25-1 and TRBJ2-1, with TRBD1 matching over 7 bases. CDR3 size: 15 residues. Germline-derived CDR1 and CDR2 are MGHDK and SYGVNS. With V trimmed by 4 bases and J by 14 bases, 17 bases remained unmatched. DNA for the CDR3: TGTGCCAGCAGTGCCCTAGAATCCTTCCAGGGGGAGAAGTTCTTC. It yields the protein CASSALESFQGEKFF.

This CDR3 is CSAEGGNGYTF. The CDR3 nucleotides read TGCAGCGCCGAAGGGGGGAACGGCTACACCTTC. V and J are TRBV29-1 and TRBJ1-2, with D possibly matching TRBD1 (6 bases). Germline V gives CDR1 SQVTM, CDR2 ANQGSEA. Trimming pared 7 bases from V and 8 bases from J, leaving 14 bases between. The CDR3 contains 11 residues.

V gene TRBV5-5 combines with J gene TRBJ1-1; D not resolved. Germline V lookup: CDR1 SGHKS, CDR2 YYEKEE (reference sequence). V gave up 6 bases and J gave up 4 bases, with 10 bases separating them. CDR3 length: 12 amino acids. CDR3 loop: CASTSSPTEAFF. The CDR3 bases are TGTGCCAGCACCTCTTCTCCCACTGAAGCTTTCTTT.

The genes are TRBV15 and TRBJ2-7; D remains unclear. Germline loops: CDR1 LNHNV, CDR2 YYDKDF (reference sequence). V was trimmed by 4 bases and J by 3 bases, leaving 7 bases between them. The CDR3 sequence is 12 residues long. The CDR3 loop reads CATSKSGYEQYF. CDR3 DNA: TGTGCCACCAGCAAAAGTGGCTACGAGCAGTACTTC.

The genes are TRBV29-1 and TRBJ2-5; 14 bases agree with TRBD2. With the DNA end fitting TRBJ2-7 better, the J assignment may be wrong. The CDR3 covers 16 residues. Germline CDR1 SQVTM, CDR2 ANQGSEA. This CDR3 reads CSVAGLAGVKIYEQYF. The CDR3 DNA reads TGCAGCGTAGCGGGACTAGCGGGGGTTAAAATATACGAGCAGTACTTC.

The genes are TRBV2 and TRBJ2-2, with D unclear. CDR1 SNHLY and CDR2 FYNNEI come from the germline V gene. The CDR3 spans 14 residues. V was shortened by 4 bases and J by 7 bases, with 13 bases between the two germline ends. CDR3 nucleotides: TGTGCCAGCAGTGGGCCTTTAGAAGGCGGGGAGCTGTTTTTT. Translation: CASSGPLEGGELFF. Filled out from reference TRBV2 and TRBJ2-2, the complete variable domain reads EPEVTQTPSHQVTQMGQEVILRCVPISNHLYFYWYRQILGQKVEFLVSFYNNEISEKSEIFDDQFSVERPDGSNFTLKIRSTKLEDSAMYFCASSGPLEGGELFFGEGSRLTVL.